The clone carrying this TCR beta chain was seen a handful of times. What it recognizes is unknown. This specimen comes from a study of blood T cells in healthy people across ages. Whole-study results and caveats: Long-lived donors exceeded aged donors in naive CD4+ cells and diversity.

The J segment lost 3 bases and the V segment lost 3 bases, leaving 5 bases of the junction unmatched. This CDR3 has 14 amino acids. CDR1 SGHDN and CDR2 FVKESK come from the germline V gene. A second roughly 7 to 12 cycle PCR used barcoded and J-beta primers. Each cDNA molecule, via a template-switch adaptor with 12 random nucleotides, was tagged. TCRdb redid the calling of the 5' RACE reads with MiXCR, one entry per CDR3 protein. Of 1.5 million to 2 million distinct CDR3 sequences in the sample, roughly 27% were seen once. The TCR comes from a woman aged 25 to 39 in good health. Sequencing was carried out using blood. The chain joins TRBV14 to TRBJ2-7; the match to TRBD1 covers 7 bases. The chain's CDR3 is CASSQGQTYYEQYF. The CDR3 DNA follows: TGTGCCAGCAGCCAGGGACAGACGTACTACGAGCAGTACTTC.